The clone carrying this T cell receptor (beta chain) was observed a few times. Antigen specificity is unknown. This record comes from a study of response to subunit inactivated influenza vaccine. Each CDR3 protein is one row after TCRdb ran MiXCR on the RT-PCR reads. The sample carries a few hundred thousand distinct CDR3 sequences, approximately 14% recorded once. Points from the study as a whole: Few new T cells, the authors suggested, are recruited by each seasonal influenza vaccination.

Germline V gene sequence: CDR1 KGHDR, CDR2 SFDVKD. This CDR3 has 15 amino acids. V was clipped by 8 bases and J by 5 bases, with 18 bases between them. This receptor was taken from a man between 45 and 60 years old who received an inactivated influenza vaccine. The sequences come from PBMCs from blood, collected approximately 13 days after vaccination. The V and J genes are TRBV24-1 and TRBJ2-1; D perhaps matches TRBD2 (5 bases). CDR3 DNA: TGTGCCACCATGGACGCAGCGGCGTTGAACAATGAGCAGTTCTTC. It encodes CATMDAAALNNEQFF.